The 31 T cell receptor beta chains below were found in one sample sequenced in a study of T cell changes during pregnancy in multiple sclerosis. Assay used: immunoSEQ multiplex PCR; TCRdb lists only in-frame clones, some missing. This table has around 66,000 clones, 90% appearing once. Sequencing was performed on peripheral blood, taken in the first trimester of pregnancy. The origin of the receptors is a female donor in good health, enrolled as a control in a pregnancy study.

This sequence joins TRBV2 and TRBJ1-1, with 7 bases lining up with TRBD1. The CDR3 covers 13 residues. Germline V gene lookup returns CDR1 SNHLY and CDR2 FYNNEI. The V segment lost 8 bases and the J segment 0 bases; nucleotides outside the gene matches: 3. The CDR3 region has the DNA TGTGCCAGCGAGACAGGGTTGAACACTGAAGCTTTCTTT. Its protein product is CASETGLNTEAFF. Together with reference TRBV2 and TRBJ1-1, the CDR3 gives the full variable domain: EPEVTQTPSHQVTQMGQEVILRCVPISNHLYFYWYRQILGQKVEFLVSFYNNEISEKSEIFDDQFSVERPDGSNFTLKIRSTKLEDSAMYFCASETGLNTEAFFGQGTRLTVV.

This clone was found a few times. This chain links TRBV9 with TRBJ1-3; 9 nucleotides agree with TRBD1. This CDR3 spans 15 amino acids. Germline lookup yields CDR1 SGDLS and CDR2 YYNGEE. The V and J ends lost 0 bases and 2 bases, in that order; junction bases with no gene match: 0. The DNA for the CDR3 is TGTGCCAGCAGCGTAGGGACAGGGGCTGGAAACACCATATATTTT. Protein sequence: CASSVGTGAGNTIYF.

V is TRBV2 and J is TRBJ1-1, with 8 bases that match TRBD1. Germline V CDR1 and CDR2: SNHLY, FYNNEI. Losses at the gene ends were 7 bases for V and 4 bases for J; bases not matched to a gene: 11. CDR3 length: 15 residues. The CDR3 DNA follows: TGTGCCAGCAAAGGTCCTACAGGGGGGGGCACTGAAGCTTTCTTT. As protein: CASKGPTGGGTEAFF.

This clone was observed once. The chain combines TRBV11-3 with TRBJ2-3, with TRBD1 matching 7 bases. The CDR3 totals 16 residues. CDR1 and CDR2 (germline): SGHNT, YENEEA. Trimming at V came to 5 bases and at J to 2 bases, leaving 10 bases not matched to a gene. The CDR3 nucleotides read TGTGCCAGCAGCCTCCAACAGGGGACCTTCACAGATACGCAGTATTTT. It yields the protein CASSLQQGTFTDTQYF.

The chain recombines TRBV7-2 with TRBJ2-1, with 10 bases matching TRBD2. Germline V lookup: CDR1 SGHTA, CDR2 FQGNSA. The length of the CDR3 is 16 residues. J gave up 6 bases and V 7 bases, and 12 bases lay outside the gene matches. In nucleotides, the CDR3 is TGTGCCAGCAAAAGAGGGGGGACTAGCGTCATCAATGAGCAGTTCTTC. The encoded protein is CASKRGGTSVINEQFF.

The chain has TRBV6-6 and TRBJ1-5, with unresolved D. This CDR3 has 13 residues. Trimming removed 2 bases at V and 12 bases at J, with 14 bases between. CDR1 is MNHNY and CDR2 is SVGAGI in the germline V gene (reference sequence). This chain's CDR3 is CASSYAPQSNQHF. In DNA form, the CDR3 reads TGTGCCAGCAGTTACGCTCCACAAAGTAACCAGCATTTT.

The chain is built from TRBV2 and TRBJ1-1, with TRBD1 as a possible D gene (6 bases). V was pared by 6 bases and J by 2 bases, with 10 bases between. Germline V gives CDR1 SNHLY, CDR2 FYNNEI. The CDR3 consists of 13 residues. CDR3 nucleotides: TGTGCCAGCAGGGTGGACAGTAACACTGAAGCTTTCTTT. Encoded protein: CASRVDSNTEAFF.

The V and J genes are TRBV30 and TRBJ2-3; unclear D gene. The CDR3 has 16 residues. CDR1 and CDR2 from the germline V gene are GTSNPN and SVGIG (reference sequence). The germline V and J ends were trimmed by 2 bases and 3 bases, with 18 bases remaining between them. CDR3 sequence: CAWSPLTAPGTDTQYF. CDR3 sequence (DNA): TGTGCCTGGAGTCCCCTCACTGCTCCCGGGACAGATACGCAGTATTTT.

The chain links TRBV10-3 to TRBJ2-7, with 7 bases aligning to TRBD2. The germline gives CDR1 ENHRY, CDR2 SYGVKD. The CDR3 spans 14 residues. V dropped 0 bases and J dropped 5; count of bases not matched to a gene: 4. The DNA for the CDR3 is TGTGCCATCAGTGAGTCGGGGGGAGGGGACGAGCAGTACTTC. Its protein is CAISESGGGDEQYF.

This clone was seen just once. The chain links TRBV6-4 to TRBJ2-3; 12 positions agree with TRBD2. The CDR3 totals 15 residues. CDR1 MRHNA and CDR2 SNTAGT come from the germline V gene. The V and J ends lost 0 bases and 6 bases, in that order; junction bases with no gene match: 1. The CDR3: CASSDSTSGSDTQYF. The CDR3 DNA reads TGTGCCAGCAGTGACTCGACTAGCGGGAGCGATACGCAGTATTTT.

The CDR3 reads CASSPVSQVTGFGYTF. CDR3 coding DNA: TGTGCCAGCAGCCCTGTCTCCCAGGTTACGGGGTTTGGCTACACCTTC. The chain couples TRBV11-2 to TRBJ1-2; D gene uncertain. The germline V gene has CDR1 SGHAT and CDR2 FQNNGV. The CDR3 loop spans 16 amino acids. V was clipped by 5 bases and J by 7 bases, with 23 bases between them.

This chain joins TRBV28 and TRBJ2-2; 7 bases align to TRBD1. CDR1 is MDHEN and CDR2 is SYDVKM in the germline V gene. This CDR3 is built from 16 residues. J was trimmed by 8 bases and V by 6 bases; bases with no gene match: 15. The CDR3 DNA reads TGTGCCAGCAGGGAGTCCGGGACAGTGAAGGGGGGGGAGCTGTTTTTT. It is translated as CASRESGTVKGGELFF.

In its sample, this clone was seen a few times. The CDR3 nucleotides read TGTGCCAGCAGCTTATCAAGGGGATTTGGAGGAAACACCATATATTTT. Residues: CASSLSRGFGGNTIYF. J is TRBJ1-3 and V is TRBV11-2, with D perhaps matching TRBD1 (5 bases). Germline CDR1 and CDR2: SGHAT and FQNNGV. Trimming cost V 2 bases and J 4 bases, with 15 bases left between them. This CDR3 spans 16 amino acids.

The V and J genes are TRBV28 and TRBJ2-2; 11 bases map to TRBD1. Germline V gene data show CDR1 as MDHEN and CDR2 as SYDVKM. The CDR3 runs 16 residues. V dropped 7 bases and J dropped 7; count of bases not matched to a gene: 11. CDR3 in amino acids: CASTEGTGGRYGELFF. Written as DNA, the CDR3 is TGTGCCAGCACCGAGGGGACAGGGGGTCGATACGGGGAGCTGTTTTTT.

This clone was observed once. The chain recombines TRBV6-6 with TRBJ1-2; 8 positions agree with TRBD1. Germline V gene sequence: CDR1 MNHNY, CDR2 SVGAGI (reference sequence). The CDR3 consists of 16 residues. The J segment lost 6 bases and the V segment lost 6 bases, leaving 15 bases of the junction unmatched. This CDR3 is CASSITGRTGTDGYTF. As DNA, the CDR3 is TGTGCCAGCAGCATTACGGGCAGGACAGGGACGGATGGCTACACCTTC.

This chain uses TRBV5-6 with TRBJ2-4; TRBD2 agrees at 16 bases. The CDR3 spans 15 residues. V was clipped by 5 bases and J by 8 bases; unmatched bases: 4. CDR1 and CDR2 from the germline V gene are SGHDT and YYEEEE. The CDR3 DNA sequence: TGTGCCAGCAGGGGGGGACTAGCGGGAGGGTACATTCAGTACTTC. Its translation is CASRGGLAGGYIQYF.

For the CDR3, the DNA is TGTGCCACCAGCAGATCTCAGGGGCGGGAGGGTAATGAGCAGTTCTTC. Protein: CATSRSQGREGNEQFF. This chain connects TRBV15 to TRBJ2-1; 9 bases are shared with TRBD2. The CDR3 runs to 16 residues. Trimming at V came to 2 bases and at J to 7 bases, leaving 9 bases not matched to a gene. CDR1 is LNHNV, CDR2 YYDKDF, per germline (reference sequence).

V gene TRBV18 combines with J gene TRBJ2-1; possible D gene TRBD2, 7 bases. Trimming removed 3 bases from V and 2 bases from J, with 17 bases in between. The CDR3 length is 17 residues. The germline gives CDR1 KGHSH, CDR2 LQKENI. CDR3 nucleotide sequence: TGTGCCAGCTCACCCTCCCGCGGGGGCCCTACCTACAATGAGCAGTTCTTC. This encodes CASSPSRGGPTYNEQFF.

The J gene is TRBJ2-5, the V gene TRBV7-2, with 10 bases aligning to TRBD2. From germline, CDR1 is SGHTA and CDR2 FQGNSA. With 1 base clipped from V and 4 bases from J, the junction kept 3 bases outside the gene matches. The CDR3 is 15 residues long. CDR3 sequence reads: CASSLDVAGGETQYF. CDR3 DNA sequence: TGTGCCAGCAGCTTAGATGTAGCGGGAGGAGAGACCCAGTACTTC.

The rearrangement joins TRBV6-6 to TRBJ2-5; the match to TRBD2 covers 10 bases. J gave up 3 bases and V 6 bases, and 7 bases lay outside the gene matches. Germline values: CDR1 MNHNY, CDR2 SVGAGI (reference sequence). This CDR3 is 15 amino acids long. DNA for the CDR3: TGTGCCAGCAGCAGGGCGCTAGCGGGGGAAGAGACCCAGTACTTC. Translating it yields CASSRALAGEETQYF.

The rearrangement joins TRBV10-2 to TRBJ1-4; D is ambiguous. The CDR3 has 12 residues. Per the germline V gene, CDR1 is WSHSY and CDR2 is SAAADI. The V end lost 8 bases, the J end lost 8 bases, and 12 bases lay between the germline ends. CDR3 in DNA: TGCGCCAGCGCCCTTAACAGAGAAAAACTGTTTTTT. This codes for CASALNREKLFF.

This sequence joins TRBV2 and TRBJ2-7; D is possibly TRBD1 (5 bases). The CDR3 covers 12 residues. Germline V gene sequence: CDR1 SNHLY, CDR2 FYNNEI. V gave up 7 bases and J gave up 2 bases, with 9 bases separating them. CDR3 in amino acids: CASTLGPYEQYF. The DNA for the CDR3 is TGTGCCAGCACCTTGGGGCCCTACGAGCAGTACTTC.

The chain recombines TRBV18 with TRBJ2-5; 10 bases line up with TRBD2. CDR3 length: 14 amino acids. Germline V gene sequence: CDR1 KGHSH, CDR2 LQKENI. V was clipped by 2 bases and J by 6 bases; unmatched bases: 3. CDR3 coding DNA: TGTGCCAGCTCACCAAGCGGGGGGGCGCAGACCCAGTACTTC. Encoded protein: CASSPSGGAQTQYF.

This chain connects TRBV27 to TRBJ2-7; 10 bases align to TRBD2. The CDR3 runs to 18 residues. V shed 5 bases, J shed 4 bases, and the junction held 17 bases outside the gene matches. Germline values: CDR1 MNHEY, CDR2 SMNVEV (reference sequence). CDR3 sequence: CASSPGQVLAGDRYEQYF. The CDR3 coding sequence is TGTGCCAGCAGTCCAGGACAGGTCCTAGCGGGAGATCGGTACGAGCAGTACTTC.

This chain connects TRBV7-2 to TRBJ1-6; 7 bases align to TRBD1. V dropped 4 bases and J dropped 5; count of bases not matched to a gene: 11. Germline V CDR1 and CDR2: SGHTA, FQGNSA. The CDR3 totals 17 residues. The CDR3 is CASSSAAGTVDNSPLHF. Here the CDR3 DNA reads TGTGCCAGCAGCTCTGCAGCCGGGACAGTAGATAATTCACCCCTCCACTTT.

The chain joins TRBV6-1 to TRBJ1-1; no definite D call. The germline V and J ends were trimmed by 0 bases and 6 bases, with 2 bases remaining between them. CDR1 MNHNS and CDR2 SASEGT come from the germline V gene. CDR3 length equals 11 residues. The DNA of the CDR3 is TGTGCCAGCAGTGAAGCCGCTGAAGCTTTCTTT. This translates into CASSEAAEAFF.

The gene calls are TRBV6-1 and TRBJ2-5; 9 positions agree with TRBD1. Trimming removed 8 bases from V and 5 bases from J; junction bases left unmatched: 9. Germline V gene data show CDR1 as MNHNS and CDR2 as SASEGT. The CDR3 is 14 amino acids. The CDR3 sequence is CASGPRDRVETQYF. CDR3 in DNA: TGTGCCAGCGGTCCCCGGGACAGGGTCGAGACCCAGTACTTC.

The gene calls are TRBV5-1 and TRBJ1-1; TRBD1 aligns across 8 bases. J gave up 5 bases and V 1 base, and 7 bases lay outside the gene matches. CDR3 length equals 15 residues. The germline V gene encodes CDR1 SGHRS and CDR2 YFSETQ. The CDR3 spells CASSLTGQATTEAFF. CDR3 nucleotides: TGCGCCAGCAGCTTGACGGGACAGGCCACAACTGAAGCTTTCTTT. The whole variable domain, remainder taken from reference TRBV5-1 and TRBJ1-1, is KAGVTQTPRYLIKTRGQQVTLSCSPISGHRSVSWYQQTPGQGLQFLFEYFSETQRNKGNFPGRFSGRQFSNSRSEMNVSTLELGDSALYLCASSLTGQATTEAFFGQGTRLTVV.

The chain uses TRBV4-2 and TRBJ2-1; D is undetermined. The CDR3 consists of 14 residues. Germline V gene sequence: CDR1 LGHNA, CDR2 YNFKEQ. V was shortened by 0 bases and J by 0 bases, with 3 bases between the two germline ends. The CDR3 coding sequence is TGTGCCAGCAGCCAAGACTCCTCCTACAATGAGCAGTTCTTC. Its translation is CASSQDSSYNEQFF.

This rearrangement joins TRBV4-3 to TRBJ1-4; 7 bases align to TRBD1. The CDR3 spans 13 residues. Unmatched junction bases numbered 4, after V lost 0 bases and J lost 12 bases. Germline V gene data show CDR1 as LGHNA and CDR2 as YSLEER. CDR3 nucleotide sequence: TGCGCCAGCAGCCAAGAATCAGGGGGACAACTGTTTTTT. This translates into CASSQESGGQLFF.

The chain couples TRBV5-4 to TRBJ2-5; the match to TRBD2 covers 9 bases. The CDR3 loop spans 14 amino acids. Germline CDR1 and CDR2: SGHNT and YYREEE (reference sequence). J was trimmed by 4 bases and V by 6 bases; bases with no gene match: 7. This chain's CDR3 is CASKSAGGRETQYF. CDR3 DNA: TGTGCCAGCAAGTCAGCGGGGGGCCGAGAGACCCAGTACTTC.